The subject of this entry is one T cell receptor (beta chain). Its cognate antigen is unknown. These data originate in a study of somatic mutations in cytotoxic T cells in rheumatoid arthritis. Study observations and caveats: Patients with a largest CD8+ clone exceeding 20% of CD8+ cells numbered about an eighth of the roughly 60.

Blood donors served as healthy controls; their median age was approximately 50 years (range roughly 21-70), and roughly 60% were female. CD4+ and CD8+ cells were isolated by positive magnetic bead selection, with purity checked by flow cytometry. Germline CDR1 reads MNHEY; CDR2 reads SMNVEV (reference sequence). The V gene lost 1 base and the J gene lost 0 bases, with 4 bases spanning the gap. There are 14 residues in the CDR3. This table comes from immunoSEQ multiplex PCR, and its TCRdb copy is limited to in-frame clones, with some not included. The sample consists of about 10,000 clones, roughly 68% of them appearing once.

The receptor comes from a man in his sixties in good health. The chain joins TRBV27 to TRBJ2-1; no clear D. Sequenced: CD8+ T cells sorted from blood. This chain's CDR3 is CASSLLDSYNEQFF. Written as DNA, the CDR3 is TGTGCCAGCAGTTTATTGGACTCCTACAATGAGCAGTTCTTC.